This T cell receptor (beta chain) derives from a study of blood T cell repertoires in COVID-19. Libraries were prepared by immunoSEQ multiplex PCR; TCRdb keeps only in-frame clonotypes and omits some of them. The repertoire holds 15,000 to 20,000 clones, with 84% as singletons. Trimming at V came to 1 base and at J to 0 bases, leaving 4 bases not matched to a gene. Germline CDR1 is LGHNA and CDR2 is YSLEER. This CDR3 has 16 residues. The origin of this receptor is a human donor in a cohort sampled during active COVID-19. This sequence joins TRBV4-3 and TRBJ2-5; 8 nucleotides match TRBD2. Sequences were obtained from peripheral blood. The CDR3 DNA reads TGCGCCAGCAGCCAAGGTACAGCGGGGGACCAAGAGACCCAGTACTTC. As protein: CASSQGTAGDQETQYF.